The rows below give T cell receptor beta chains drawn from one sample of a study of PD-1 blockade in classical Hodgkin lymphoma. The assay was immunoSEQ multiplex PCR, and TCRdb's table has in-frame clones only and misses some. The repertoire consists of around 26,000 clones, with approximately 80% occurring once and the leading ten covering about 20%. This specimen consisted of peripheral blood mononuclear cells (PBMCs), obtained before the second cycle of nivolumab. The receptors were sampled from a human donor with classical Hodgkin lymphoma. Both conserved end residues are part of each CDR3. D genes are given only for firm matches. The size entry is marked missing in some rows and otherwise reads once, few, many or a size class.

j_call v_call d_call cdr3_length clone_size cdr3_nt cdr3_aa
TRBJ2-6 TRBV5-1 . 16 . TGCGCCAGCAGCGAGCACAGGGACTCTGGGGCCAACGTCCTGACTTTC CASSEHRDSGANVLTF
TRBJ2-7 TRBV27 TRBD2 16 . TGTGCCAGCAGTCAACAGACTAGCGGATTATTCTACGAGCAGTACTTC CASSQQTSGLFYEQYF
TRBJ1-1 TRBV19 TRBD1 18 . TGTGCCAGTATTCGGGACAGGGAAGTAAGCATGGAAGGGACTGAAGCTTTCTTT CASIRDREVSMEGTEAFF
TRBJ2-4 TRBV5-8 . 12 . TGTGCCACCAAACCCGGGAGGGGGCTTCAGTACTTC CATKPGRGLQYF
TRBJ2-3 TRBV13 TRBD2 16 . TGTGCCAGCAGCAGCTGGCTAGCGGGAGAGGGCGATACGCAGTATTTT CASSSWLAGEGDTQYF
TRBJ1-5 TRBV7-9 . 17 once TGTGCCAGCTCGGCGGGGGCACTACACGTCGGCAATCAGCCCCAGCATTTT CASSAGALHVGNQPQHF
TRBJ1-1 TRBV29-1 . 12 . TGCAGCGTTTGCCAGGGTGACACTGAAGCTTTCTTT CSVCQGDTEAFF
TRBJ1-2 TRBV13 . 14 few TGTGCCAGCAGCTTAGAGGCCAGGGGTGAAGGCTACACCTTC CASSLEARGEGYTF
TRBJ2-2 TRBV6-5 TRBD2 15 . TGTGCCAGCAGTAAGCTCCGGGGGGACACCGGGGAGCTGTTTTTT CASSKLRGDTGELFF
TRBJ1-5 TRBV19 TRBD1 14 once TGTGCCAGTAGCCACAGGGGAAGCAATCAGCCCCAGCATTTT CASSHRGSNQPQHF
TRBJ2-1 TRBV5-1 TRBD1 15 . TGCGCCAGCAGCTTGGGGGACAGGGGCGTGAATGAGCAGTTCTTC CASSLGDRGVNEQFF
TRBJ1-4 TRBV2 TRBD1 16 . TGTGCCAGCAGTGGGGACAGGGGCAGGGCTAATGAAAAACTGTTTTTT CASSGDRGRANEKLFF
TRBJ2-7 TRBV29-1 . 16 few TGCAGCGTGGGAGGACAGGAAGGACAAACTACATACGAGCAGTACTTC CSVGGQEGQTTYEQYF
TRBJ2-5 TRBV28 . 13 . TGTGCCAGCAGGCCTGTCTATGAAGAGACCCAGTACTTC CASRPVYEETQYF
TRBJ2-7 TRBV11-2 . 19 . TGTGCCAGCAGCCTCCCCGACCGCCAGGGGCGGGCCACCTTCTACGAGCAGTACTTC CASSLPDRQGRATFYEQYF
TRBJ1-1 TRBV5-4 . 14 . TGTGCCAGCAGCAACCCCCAGGGAATCACTGAAGCTTTCTTT CASSNPQGITEAFF
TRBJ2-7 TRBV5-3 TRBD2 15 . TGTGCCAGAAGCCCGGGGACTAGCGATTCCTACGAGCAGTACTTC CARSPGTSDSYEQYF
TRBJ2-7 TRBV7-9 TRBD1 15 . TGTGCCAGCAGCTCCCCAGACAGGGGGCTCAACGAGCAGTACTTC CASSSPDRGLNEQYF
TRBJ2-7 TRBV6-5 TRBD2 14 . TGTGCCAGCAGTCGTAGCGGGAGCGGCCTCGAGCAGTACTTC CASSRSGSGLEQYF
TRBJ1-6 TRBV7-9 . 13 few TGTGCCAGCACAACAGGGATCAATTCACCCCTCCACTTT CASTTGINSPLHF
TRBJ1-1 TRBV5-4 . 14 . TGTGCCAGCAGCTTGGGGGGGTATAGCACTGAAGCTTTCTTT CASSLGGYSTEAFF
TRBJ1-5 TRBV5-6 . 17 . TGTGCCAGCAGCTTGGCCCAGGGGAGCGCGGGCAATCAGCCCCAGCATTTT CASSLAQGSAGNQPQHF
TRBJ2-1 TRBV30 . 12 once TGTGCCTGGAACCGACAGAGCTACGAGCAGTTCTTC CAWNRQSYEQFF
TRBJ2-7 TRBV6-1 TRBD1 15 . TGTGCCAGCAGTGTGGCACAGGGGGCCAACTACGAGCAGTACTTC CASSVAQGANYEQYF
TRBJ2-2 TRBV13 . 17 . TGTGCCAGCAGCTTAGGGGGGGCAGACGCGAACACCGGGGAGCTGTTTTTT CASSLGGADANTGELFF
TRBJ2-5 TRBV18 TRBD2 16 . TGTGCCAGCTCACCGGGACTAGCGGGAGAAAGGGAGACCCAGTACTTC CASSPGLAGERETQYF
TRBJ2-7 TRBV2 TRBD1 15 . TGTGCCAGCAGTGGAGGGACAGTTGTTTCGGTCGAGCAGTACTTC CASSGGTVVSVEQYF
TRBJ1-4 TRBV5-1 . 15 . TGCGCCAGCAGCCCCACCGGGTCCCATAATGAAAAACTGTTTTTT CASSPTGSHNEKLFF
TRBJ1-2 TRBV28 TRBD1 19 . TGTGCCAGCAGTACCACAGGGGTTACTTATCAGGGGGGTCATACTGGCTACACCTTC CASSTTGVTYQGGHTGYTF
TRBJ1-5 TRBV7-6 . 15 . TGTGCCAGCAGCTTAGGACCGCGGAGCAATCAGCCCCAGCATTTT CASSLGPRSNQPQHF
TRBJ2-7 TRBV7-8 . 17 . TGTGCCAGCAGCTTATCCAACTGGGGGCCCGGAGCCTACGAGCAGTACTTC CASSLSNWGPGAYEQYF
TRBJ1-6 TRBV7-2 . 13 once TGTGCCAGCAGCCAGCACCAACCGACTCCCCTCCACTTT CASSQHQPTPLHF
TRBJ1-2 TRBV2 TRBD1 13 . TGTGCCAGCAGCCCTAGACAGGGGTATGGCTACACCTTC CASSPRQGYGYTF
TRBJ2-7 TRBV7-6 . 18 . TGTGCCAGCAGCGACCGTAGAGGGGGGGGCTTTCCCTCTGGGGAGCAGTACTTC CASSDRRGGGFPSGEQYF
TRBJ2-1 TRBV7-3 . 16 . TGTGCCAGCAGCTTAAACGGGCCCCGGGACCCCCATGGGCAGTTCTTC CASSLNGPRDPHGQFF
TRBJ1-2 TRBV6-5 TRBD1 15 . TGTGCCAGCAGGCCACAGGGGAATTGGCGCTATGGCTACACCTTC CASRPQGNWRYGYTF
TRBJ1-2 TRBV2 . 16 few TGTGCCAGCAGTGATAATACTCTTGAGACAGTCTATGGCTACACCTTC CASSDNTLETVYGYTF
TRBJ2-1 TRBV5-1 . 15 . TGCGCCAGCAGCTTGGGGGGAGCGAGAAACAATGAGCAGTTCTTC CASSLGGARNNEQFF
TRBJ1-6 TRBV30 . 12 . TGTGCCTGGAGTCCTCATGATTCACCCCTCCACTTT CAWSPHDSPLHF
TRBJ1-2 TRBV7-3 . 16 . TGTGCCAGCAGCCCGGGATCAGGGGCCGCTCTGGGTGGCTACACCTTC CASSPGSGAALGGYTF
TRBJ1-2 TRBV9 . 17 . TGTGCCAGCAGCGGGGGAGAGGGGATACAGGGAATCTATGGCTACACCTTC CASSGGEGIQGIYGYTF
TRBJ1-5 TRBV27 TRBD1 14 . TGTGCCAGCAGTCTAACGGGACAGCATCAGCCCCAGCATTTT CASSLTGQHQPQHF
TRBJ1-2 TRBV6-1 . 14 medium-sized TGTGCCAGCAGTAGGACAGAAAGGAGGTATGGCTACACCTTC CASSRTERRYGYTF
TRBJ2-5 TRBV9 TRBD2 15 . TGTGCCAGCAGCGGGGGACTAGCGGGAGGGGAGACCCAGTACTTC CASSGGLAGGETQYF